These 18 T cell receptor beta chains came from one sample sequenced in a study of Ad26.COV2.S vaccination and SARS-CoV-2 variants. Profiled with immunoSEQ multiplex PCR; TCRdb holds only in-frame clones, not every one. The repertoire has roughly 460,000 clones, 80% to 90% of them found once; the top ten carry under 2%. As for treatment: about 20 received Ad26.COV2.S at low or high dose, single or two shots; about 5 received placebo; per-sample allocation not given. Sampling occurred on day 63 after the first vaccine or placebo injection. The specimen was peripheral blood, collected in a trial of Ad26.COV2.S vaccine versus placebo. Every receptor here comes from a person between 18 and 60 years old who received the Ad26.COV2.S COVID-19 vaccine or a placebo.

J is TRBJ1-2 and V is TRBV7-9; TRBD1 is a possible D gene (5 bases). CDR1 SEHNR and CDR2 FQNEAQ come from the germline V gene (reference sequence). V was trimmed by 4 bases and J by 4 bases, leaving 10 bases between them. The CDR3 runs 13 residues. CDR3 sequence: CASSSGLGYGYTF. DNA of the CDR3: TGTGCCAGCAGCTCAGGGCTAGGCTATGGCTACACCTTC.

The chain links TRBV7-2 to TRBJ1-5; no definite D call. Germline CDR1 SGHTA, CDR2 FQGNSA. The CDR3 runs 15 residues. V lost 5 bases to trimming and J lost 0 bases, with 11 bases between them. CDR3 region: CASSPPGNSNQPQHF. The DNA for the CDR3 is TGTGCCAGCAGCCCCCCCGGGAATAGCAATCAGCCCCAGCATTTT. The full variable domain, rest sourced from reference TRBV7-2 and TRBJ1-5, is GAGVSQSPSNKVTEKGKDVELRCDPISGHTALYWYRQSLGQGLEFLIYFQGNSAPDKSGLPSDRFSAERTGGSVSTLTIQRTQQEDSAVYLCASSPPGNSNQPQHFGDGTRLSIL.

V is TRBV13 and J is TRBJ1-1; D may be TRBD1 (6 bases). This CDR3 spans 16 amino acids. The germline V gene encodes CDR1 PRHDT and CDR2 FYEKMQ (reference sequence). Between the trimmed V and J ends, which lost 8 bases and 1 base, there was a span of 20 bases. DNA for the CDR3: TGTGCCAGCCACTTAAGGGTTGCAGGGGCGAACACTGAAGCTTTCTTT. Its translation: CASHLRVAGANTEAFF.

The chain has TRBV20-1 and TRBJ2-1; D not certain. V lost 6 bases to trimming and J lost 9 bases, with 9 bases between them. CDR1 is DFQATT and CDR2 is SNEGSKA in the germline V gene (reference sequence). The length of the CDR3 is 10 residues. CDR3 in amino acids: CSAIVGEQFF. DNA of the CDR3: TGCAGTGCCATAGTTGGTGAGCAGTTCTTC.

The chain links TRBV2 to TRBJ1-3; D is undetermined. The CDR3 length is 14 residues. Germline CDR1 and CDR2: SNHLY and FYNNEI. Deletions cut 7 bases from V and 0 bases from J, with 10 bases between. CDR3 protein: CASTSRNSGNTIYF. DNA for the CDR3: TGTGCCAGCACCTCCAGGAACTCTGGAAACACCATATATTTT. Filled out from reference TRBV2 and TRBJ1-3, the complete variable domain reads EPEVTQTPSHQVTQMGQEVILRCVPISNHLYFYWYRQILGQKVEFLVSFYNNEISEKSEIFDDQFSVERPDGSNFTLKIRSTKLEDSAMYFCASTSRNSGNTIYFGEGSWLTVV.

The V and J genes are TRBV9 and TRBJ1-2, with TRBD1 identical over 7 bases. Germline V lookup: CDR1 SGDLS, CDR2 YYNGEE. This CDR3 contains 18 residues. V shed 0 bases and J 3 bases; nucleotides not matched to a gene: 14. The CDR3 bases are TGTGCCAGCAGCGTAGCTCCTGAGACAGGGCGGATTTACTATGGCTACACCTTC. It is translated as CASSVAPETGRIYYGYTF.

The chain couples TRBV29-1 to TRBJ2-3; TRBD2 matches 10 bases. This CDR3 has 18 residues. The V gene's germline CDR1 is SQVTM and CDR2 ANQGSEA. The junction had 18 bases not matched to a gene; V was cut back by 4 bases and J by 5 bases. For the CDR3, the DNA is TGCAGCGTTGCTGGGGTAGCGGGGGGCCTCCTGGTGGGAGATACGCAGTATTTT. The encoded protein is CSVAGVAGGLLVGDTQYF.

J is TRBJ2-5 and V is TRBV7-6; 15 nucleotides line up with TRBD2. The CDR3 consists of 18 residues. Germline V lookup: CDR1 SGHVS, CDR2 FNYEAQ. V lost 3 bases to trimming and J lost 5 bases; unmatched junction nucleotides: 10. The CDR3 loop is CASSFAGTSGGPWETQYF. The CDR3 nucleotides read TGTGCCAGCAGCTTCGCCGGGACTAGCGGGGGGCCGTGGGAGACCCAGTACTTC.

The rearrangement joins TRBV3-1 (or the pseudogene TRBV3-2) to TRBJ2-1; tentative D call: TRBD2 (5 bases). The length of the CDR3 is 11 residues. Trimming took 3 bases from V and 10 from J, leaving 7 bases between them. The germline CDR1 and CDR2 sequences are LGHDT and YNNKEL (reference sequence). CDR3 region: CASSQRGEQFF. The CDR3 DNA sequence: TGTGCCAGCAGCCAGCGCGGGGAGCAGTTCTTC.

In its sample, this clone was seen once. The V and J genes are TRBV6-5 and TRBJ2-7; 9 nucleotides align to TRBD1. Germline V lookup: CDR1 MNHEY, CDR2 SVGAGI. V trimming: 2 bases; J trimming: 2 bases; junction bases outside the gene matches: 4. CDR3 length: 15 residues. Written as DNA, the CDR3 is TGTGCCAGCAGTTACGCCAGGGACAGGGCCTACGAGCAGTACTTC. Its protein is CASSYARDRAYEQYF.

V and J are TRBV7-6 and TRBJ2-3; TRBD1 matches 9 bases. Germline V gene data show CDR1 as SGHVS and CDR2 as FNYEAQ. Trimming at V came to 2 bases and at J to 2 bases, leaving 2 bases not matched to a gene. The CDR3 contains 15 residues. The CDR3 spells CASSLTGGITDTQYF. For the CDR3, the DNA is TGTGCCAGCAGCTTAACAGGGGGCATCACAGATACGCAGTATTTT.

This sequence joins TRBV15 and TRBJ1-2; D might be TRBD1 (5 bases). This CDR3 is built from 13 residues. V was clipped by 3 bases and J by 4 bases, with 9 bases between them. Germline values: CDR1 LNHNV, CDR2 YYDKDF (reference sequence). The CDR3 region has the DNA TGTGCCACCAGCAGGGGACGGACCTATGGCTACACCTTC. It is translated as CATSRGRTYGYTF.

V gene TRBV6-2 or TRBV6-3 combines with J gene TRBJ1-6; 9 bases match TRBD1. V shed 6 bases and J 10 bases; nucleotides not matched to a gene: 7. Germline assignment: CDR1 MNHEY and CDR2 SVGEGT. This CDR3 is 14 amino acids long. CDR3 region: CASSSGQGRSPLHF. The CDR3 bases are TGTGCCAGCAGCTCCGGACAGGGGAGATCACCCCTCCACTTT.

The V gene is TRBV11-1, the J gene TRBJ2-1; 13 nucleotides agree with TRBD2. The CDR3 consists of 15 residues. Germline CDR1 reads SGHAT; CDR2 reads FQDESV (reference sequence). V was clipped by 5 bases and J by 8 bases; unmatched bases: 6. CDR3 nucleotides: TGTGCCAGCAGCGCCGGACTAGCGGGAGCAGATGAGCAGTTCTTC. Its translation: CASSAGLAGADEQFF.

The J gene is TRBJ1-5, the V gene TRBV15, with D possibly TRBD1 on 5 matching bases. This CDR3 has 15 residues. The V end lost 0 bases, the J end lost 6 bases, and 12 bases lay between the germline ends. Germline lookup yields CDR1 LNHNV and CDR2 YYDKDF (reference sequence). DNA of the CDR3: TGTGCCACCAGCAGAGATTTTGGGACTGGTCAGCCCCAGCATTTT. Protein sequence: CATSRDFGTGQPQHF. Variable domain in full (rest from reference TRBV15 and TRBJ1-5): DAMVIQNPRYQVTQFGKPVTLSCSQTLNHNVMYWYQQKSSQAPKLLFHYYDKDFNNEADTPDNFQSRRPNTSFCFLDIRSPGLGDTAMYLCATSRDFGTGQPQHFGDGTRLSIL.

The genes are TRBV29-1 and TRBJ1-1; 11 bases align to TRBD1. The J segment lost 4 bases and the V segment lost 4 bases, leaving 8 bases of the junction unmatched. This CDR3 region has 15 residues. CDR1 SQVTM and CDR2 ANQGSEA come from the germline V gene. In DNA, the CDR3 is TGCAGCGTTGTCGGAAGGGACAGGGGGATCACTGAAGCTTTCTTT. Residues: CSVVGRDRGITEAFF.

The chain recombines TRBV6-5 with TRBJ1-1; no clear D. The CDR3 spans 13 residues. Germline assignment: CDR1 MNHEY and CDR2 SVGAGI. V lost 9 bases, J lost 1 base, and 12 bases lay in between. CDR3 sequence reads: CASFYSKNTEAFF. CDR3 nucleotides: TGTGCCAGTTTTTACAGTAAGAACACTGAAGCTTTCTTT.

CDR3 in amino acids: CASSFKTWGVNTGELFF. CDR3 sequence (DNA): TGTGCCAGCAGTTTCAAAACGTGGGGGGTGAACACCGGGGAGCTGTTTTTT. The chain links TRBV27 to TRBJ2-2; tentatively, D is TRBD2 (6 bases). Germline V gene sequence: CDR1 MNHEY, CDR2 SMNVEV (reference sequence). V was shortened by 3 bases and J by 1 base, with 15 bases between the two germline ends. The CDR3 totals 17 residues.